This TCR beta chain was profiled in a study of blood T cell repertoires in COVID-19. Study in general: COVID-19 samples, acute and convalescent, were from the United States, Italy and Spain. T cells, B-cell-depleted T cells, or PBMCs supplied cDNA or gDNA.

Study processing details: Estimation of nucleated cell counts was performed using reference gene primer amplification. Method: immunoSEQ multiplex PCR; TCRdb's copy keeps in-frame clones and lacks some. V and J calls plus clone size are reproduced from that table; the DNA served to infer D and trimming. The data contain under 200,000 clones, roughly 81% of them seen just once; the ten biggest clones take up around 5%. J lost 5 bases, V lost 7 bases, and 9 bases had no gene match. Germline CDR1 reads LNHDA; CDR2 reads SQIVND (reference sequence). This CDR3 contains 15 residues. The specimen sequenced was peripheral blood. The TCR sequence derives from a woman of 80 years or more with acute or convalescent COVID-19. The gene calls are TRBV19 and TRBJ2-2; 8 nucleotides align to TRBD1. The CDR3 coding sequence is TGTGCCAGTACGAGACAGGGGTCGTTTACCGGGGAGCTGTTTTTT. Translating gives CASTRQGSFTGELFF.